One sample yielded the 28 T cell receptor beta chains listed below, sequenced in a study of T-cell memory formation after mild COVID-19. MiXCR, run by TCRdb on the 5' RACE reads, gives a single entry per CDR3 protein. The data hold about 470,000 distinct CDR3 sequences, with more than 20% observed a single time. The sequenced sample was PBMCs or a T cell subset sorted from them (not recorded which). Receptors were obtained from an adult woman who had mild COVID-19 (a few samples of this study predate the infection). Cell type and time point are not known.

This chain uses TRBV9 with TRBJ2-4; D is perhaps TRBD1 or TRBD2 (5 bases each). V lost 0 bases and J 9 bases, leaving 13 bases between the germline ends. This CDR3 contains 14 residues. Per the germline V gene, CDR1 is SGDLS and CDR2 is YYNGEE. CDR3 region: CASSVESGGGIQYF. As DNA, the CDR3 is TGTGCCAGCAGCGTAGAAAGTGGGGGTGGCATTCAGTACTTC.

J is TRBJ2-1 and V is TRBV24-1; 8 bases are a match to TRBD1. CDR1 is KGHDR and CDR2 is SFDVKD in the germline V gene. V dropped 3 bases and J dropped 7; count of bases not matched to a gene: 10. The CDR3 consists of 16 residues. DNA of the CDR3: TGTGCCACCAGTGATGGTGGACAGGGCCGCGGAAATGAGCAGTTCTTC. Translation gives CATSDGGQGRGNEQFF.

This clonotype was found a few times. This chain's CDR3 is CASSLSGGTRNNEQFF. The CDR3 bases are TGTGCCAGCAGTTTATCGGGCGGGACAAGGAATAATGAGCAGTTCTTC. The chain has TRBV12-3 or TRBV12-4 and TRBJ2-1, with D perhaps TRBD1 or TRBD2 (6 bases each). CDR3 length: 16 residues. V lost 2 bases and J 7 bases, leaving 18 bases between the germline ends.

This chain connects TRBV12-3 or TRBV12-4 to TRBJ1-3, with D unresolved. This CDR3 is 13 amino acids long. The V gene lost 8 bases and the J gene lost 0 bases, with 8 bases spanning the gap. Here the CDR3 DNA reads TGTGCCAGCGGTAGAAACTCTGGAAACACCATATATTTT. Amino acids: CASGRNSGNTIYF.

This clonotype has more than one count but fewer than ten. The chain couples TRBV7-6 to TRBJ2-2; 7 bases fit TRBD1. The ends lost 5 bases at V and 3 bases at J; junction bases unmatched: 6. This CDR3 contains 15 residues. Germline assignment: CDR1 SGHVS and CDR2 FNYEAQ. The CDR3 sequence: CASSDRDSDTGELFF. CDR3 sequence (DNA): TGTGCCAGCAGCGACCGGGACAGTGACACCGGGGAGCTGTTTTTT. The variable domain in full, with the rest retrieved from reference TRBV7-6 and TRBJ2-2, is GAGVSQSPRYKVTKRGQDVALRCDPISGHVSLYWYRQALGQGPEFLTYFNYEAQQDKSGLPNDRFSAERPEGSISTLTIQRTEQRDSAMYRCASSDRDSDTGELFFGEGSRLTVL.

This clonotype was observed a few times. The genes are TRBV7-2 and TRBJ2-7; TRBD2 might be the D (6 bases). Germline V gene sequence: CDR1 SGHTA, CDR2 FQGNSA. There are 15 residues in the CDR3. V gave up 5 bases and J gave up 1 base, with 15 bases separating them. CDR3 bases: TGTGCCAGCAGCCAATGGCGGGACCCATCCTACGAGCAGTACTTC. It specifies CASSQWRDPSYEQYF.

This clonotype was seen only a few times. This chain links TRBV4-1 with TRBJ2-1, with D perhaps matching TRBD1 (5 bases). The germline gives CDR1 MGHRA, CDR2 YSYEKL. V was pared by 0 bases and J by 5 bases, with 11 bases between. CDR3 length equals 15 residues. The CDR3 bases are TGCGCCAGCAGCCAAGATCTCGCAGGGAACAATGAGCAGTTCTTC. The encoded protein is CASSQDLAGNNEQFF.

CDR3 residues: CASRSNRGGEKLFF. CDR3 coding DNA: TGTGCCAGCAGGTCCAACAGGGGGGGTGAAAAACTGTTTTTT. The chain uses TRBV6-5 and TRBJ1-4, with 8 bases that match TRBD1. The ends lost 6 bases at V and 7 bases at J; junction bases unmatched: 7. The V gene's germline CDR1 is MNHEY and CDR2 SVGAGI. CDR3 length: 14 amino acids.

The CDR3 spells CATRSTQNTEAFF. The CDR3 bases are TGTGCCACCAGGTCGACACAGAACACTGAAGCTTTCTTT. The rearrangement joins TRBV24-1 to TRBJ1-1, with D hard to call. The V end lost 7 bases, the J end lost 1 base, and 9 bases lay between the germline ends. The germline V gene has CDR1 KGHDR and CDR2 SFDVKD. This CDR3 spans 13 amino acids.

V usage is TRBV23-1 and J usage is TRBJ2-7, with D uncertain. TRBV23-1 is an ORF for which the function is uncertain. This CDR3 has 13 residues. V was cut by 4 bases and J by 0 bases, with 7 bases left in between. As DNA, the CDR3 is TGCGCCAGCAGTCTACACAGCTCCTACGAGCAGTACTTC. Protein product: CASSLHSSYEQYF.

This clonotype has more than one count but fewer than ten. This chain's CDR3 is CASSSSGRNQETQYF. The DNA for the CDR3 is TGTGCCAGCAGCTCGTCCGGGCGGAATCAAGAGACCCAGTACTTC. The gene calls are TRBV7-9 and TRBJ2-5; no firm D call. CDR3 length equals 15 residues. The V gene lost 4 bases and the J gene lost 2 bases, with 14 bases spanning the gap. In germline, CDR1 is SEHNR, CDR2 FQNEAQ (reference sequence).

This clonotype was seen only a few times. The rearrangement joins TRBV5-4 to TRBJ2-3; a weak D match, TRBD2 (6 bases). The CDR3 runs 12 residues. Germline CDR1 and CDR2: SGHNT and YYREEE (reference sequence). The V gene lost 4 bases and the J gene lost 12 bases, with 15 bases spanning the gap. The DNA of the CDR3 is TGTGCCAGCAGCCGGGGACTTGCAGCCCAGTATTTT. Translating it yields CASSRGLAAQYF.

This chain connects TRBV7-6 to TRBJ2-2; D possibly corresponds to TRBD2 (5 bases). The germline gives CDR1 SGHVS, CDR2 FNYEAQ. The CDR3 loop spans 13 amino acids. Trimming took 4 bases from V and 5 from J, leaving 8 bases between them. The chain's CDR3 is CASSSRGTGELFF. CDR3 coding DNA: TGTGCCAGCAGCTCCCGAGGGACCGGGGAGCTGTTTTTT.

This clonotype appeared a few times. CDR3 in amino acids: CASSLIAGGPNNNEQFF. The CDR3 DNA is TGTGCCAGCAGCTTAATAGCGGGGGGGCCTAATAACAATGAGCAGTTCTTC. The chain couples TRBV7-8 to TRBJ2-1; 11 nucleotides line up with TRBD2. Germline V lookup: CDR1 SGHVS, CDR2 FQNEAQ. The ends lost 2 bases at V and 5 bases at J; junction bases unmatched: 8. The CDR3 consists of 17 residues.

This sequence joins TRBV6-2 or TRBV6-3 and TRBJ2-7, with TRBD2 matching over 8 bases. This CDR3 contains 14 residues. Germline CDR1 is MNHEY and CDR2 is SVGEGT. J was trimmed by 1 base and V by 5 bases; bases with no gene match: 4. The CDR3 DNA sequence: TGTGCCAGCAGTCACCTAGCGGGTTCCTACGAGCAGTACTTC. This codes for CASSHLAGSYEQYF.

This clonotype was detected a few times. The rearrangement links TRBV15 to TRBJ2-1; tentative D call: TRBD2 (6 bases). The CDR3 is made up of 17 amino acids. Between the trimmed V and J ends, which lost 2 bases and 1 base, there was a span of 15 bases. CDR1 and CDR2 (germline): LNHNV, YYDKDF (reference sequence). The CDR3: CATSRPLAEESYNEQFF. CDR3 in DNA: TGTGCCACCAGCAGACCCTTAGCGGAAGAATCCTACAATGAGCAGTTCTTC.

This clonotype was detected only a few times. The chain has TRBV20-1 and TRBJ2-7, with 7 bases that match TRBD2. CDR3 length: 15 amino acids. J gave up 5 bases and V 2 bases, and 12 bases lay outside the gene matches. Germline V CDR1 and CDR2: DFQATT, SNEGSKA (reference sequence). CDR3 sequence: CSARPRTSIFHEQYF. DNA of the CDR3: TGCAGTGCTAGACCTAGGACTAGTATATTCCACGAGCAGTACTTC.

This clonotype was counted only a few times. The chain joins TRBV11-2 to TRBJ2-5, with TRBD1 identical over 8 bases. The V gene's germline CDR1 is SGHAT and CDR2 FQNNGV. This CDR3 has 14 amino acids. V shed 5 bases, J shed 7 bases, and the junction held 9 bases outside the gene matches. CDR3 nucleotides: TGTGCCAGCAGCGGAATACAGGGGGACGGGACCCAGTACTTC. Translated, it gives CASSGIQGDGTQYF.

Comments on this clonotype: One end of the junction does not line up with germline, which may come from a read error. The chain is built from TRBV4-2 and TRBJ1-1, with 7 bases lining up with TRBD1. The germline gives CDR1 LGHNA, CDR2 YNFKEQ. The CDR3 is 13 residues long. In DNA, the CDR3 is TGTGGCAGCAGCCCTTCTGTAGGGGGCGAAGCTTTCTTT. This gives the protein CGSSPSVGGEAFF.

This clonotype was seen repeatedly, ten times or more. CDR3 coding DNA: TGCGCCAGCAGCTTGGCCGCGGGGTCCTACGAGCAGTACTTC. Its protein product is CASSLAAGSYEQYF. The rearrangement uses TRBV5-1 and TRBJ2-7, with D perhaps TRBD2 (6 bases). The CDR3 totals 14 residues. CDR1 is SGHRS and CDR2 is YFSETQ in the germline V gene. The ends were cut back, 0 bases at V and 1 base at J, with 8 bases in the middle.

This clonotype was recorded a few times. DNA for the CDR3: TGTGCCAGCAGTCGGGACAGCATGAACACTGAAGCTTTCTTT. Amino acid sequence: CASSRDSMNTEAFF. V usage is TRBV2 and J usage is TRBJ1-1; 7 bases match TRBD1. The J segment lost 0 bases and the V segment lost 5 bases, leaving 3 bases of the junction unmatched. Looked up from germline, CDR1 is SNHLY and CDR2 is FYNNEI. CDR3 length: 14 residues.

The V gene is TRBV10-3, the J gene TRBJ2-3, with TRBD2 matching 11 bases. The trim removed 3 bases at V and 4 bases at J, leaving 3 bases unmatched. The CDR3 extends over 15 amino acids. Germline V gene sequence: CDR1 ENHRY, CDR2 SYGVKD. The CDR3 reads CAISELAGVPDTQYF. In DNA form, the CDR3 reads TGTGCCATCAGTGAACTAGCGGGAGTTCCAGATACGCAGTATTTT.

The J gene is TRBJ2-7, the V gene TRBV4-2; either TRBD1 or TRBD2 may supply D (6 bases each). Germline CDR1 LGHNA, CDR2 YNFKEQ. The V and J ends lost 0 bases and 0 bases respectively, with 15 bases between them. The CDR3 extends over 17 amino acids. CDR3 residues: CASSQDWPGAASYEQYF. In DNA form, the CDR3 reads TGTGCCAGCAGCCAAGATTGGCCGGGGGCGGCCTCCTACGAGCAGTACTTC.

This clonotype came up a few times. The rearrangement uses TRBV5-6 and TRBJ2-7; TRBD2 is a possible D gene (6 bases). Per the germline V gene, CDR1 is SGHDT and CDR2 is YYEEEE. The germline V and J ends were trimmed by 6 bases and 3 bases, with 19 bases remaining between them. The CDR3 loop spans 15 amino acids. The DNA for the CDR3 is TGTGCCAGCAAAATCGGTTCCGGGGGTGGCTACGAGCAGTACTTC. Translation gives CASKIGSGGGYEQYF. The full variable domain, completed using reference TRBV5-6 and TRBJ2-7, is DAGVTQSPTHLIKTRGQQVTLRCSPKSGHDTVSWYQQALGQGPQFIFQYYEEEERQRGNFPDRFSGHQFPNYSSELNVNALLLGDSALYLCASKIGSGGGYEQYFGPGTRLTVT.

The chain uses TRBV20-1 and TRBJ2-7; 9 bases are a match to TRBD1. V gave up 3 bases and J gave up 4 bases; unmatched junction bases: 10. The V gene's germline CDR1 is DFQATT and CDR2 SNEGSKA (reference sequence). This CDR3 is 15 amino acids long. CDR3 coding DNA: TGCAGTGCTAGGCAGCGACAGGGGGTATGGTACGAGCAGTACTTC. Amino acid sequence: CSARQRQGVWYEQYF.

The chain recombines TRBV7-2 with TRBJ1-1; D may be TRBD1 (6 bases). V was pared by 5 bases and J by 3 bases, with 10 bases between. Germline-derived CDR1 and CDR2 are SGHTA and FQGNSA. This CDR3 has 13 amino acids. The CDR3 here is CASSETGYTEAFF. CDR3 DNA sequence: TGTGCCAGCAGCGAGACAGGATACACTGAAGCTTTCTTT.

This clonotype was recorded many times. The chain has TRBV3-1 and TRBJ2-3; a possible D gene is TRBD2 (6 bases). V was clipped by 7 bases and J by 3 bases, with 14 bases between them. Per the germline V gene, CDR1 is LGHDT and CDR2 is YNNKEL (reference sequence). This CDR3 has 14 residues. CDR3 nucleotide sequence: TGTGCCAGCAAAACCGACAGCGGGACAGATACGCAGTATTTT. It codes for CASKTDSGTDTQYF.

This clonotype was seen a handful of times. V gene TRBV7-2 combines with J gene TRBJ1-4; the D is unclear. This CDR3 has 14 residues. Per the germline V gene, CDR1 is SGHTA and CDR2 is FQGNSA. V lost 5 bases to trimming and J lost 4 bases, with 11 bases between them. The chain's CDR3 is CASSLAAYNEKLFF. CDR3 nucleotide sequence: TGTGCCAGCAGCCTGGCGGCTTATAATGAAAAACTGTTTTTT.